This TCR delta chain was documented in a study of Vδ1+ human thymocytes. Study-wide points: Thymic TRG and TRD repertoires appeared highly polyclonal. Despite high sort purity, approximately 21% of thymic T cell receptor delta sequences were Vdelta2. TRD repertoires were essentially private, unlike widely shared TRG clonotypes. Bulk data may be misread because of unexpected Vdelta2 sequences.

Alphabeta T cells were depleted, then CD3+ Vdelta1+ Vdelta2- thymocytes were FACS-sorted. The template was reverse-transcribed extracted RNA. Pooled V-gene forward primers with one constant-region reverse primer generated the CDR3 amplicons by multiplex PCR. TCRdb made new clone calls on the multiplex PCR reads using CATT. The sample carries about 75,000 delta-chain clones, more than 30% recorded once. The germline V gene encodes CDR1 TSWWSYY and CDR2 QGS. V gave up 5 bases and J gave up 3 bases; unmatched junction bases: 25. The CDR3 contains 21 residues. About this clone: Its antigen is as yet unknown.

The sample taken for sequencing was Vdelta1+ gamma-delta thymocytes from the thymus. Subset of the sample: FACS-sorted CD3+ TCRalphabeta- TCRVdelta1+ TCRVdelta2- thymocytes. This TCR was recovered from a boy under two years old who had congenital heart surgery. V and J are TRDV1 and TRDJ1; 9 positions match TRDD3. The CDR3 reads CALGPTYVGLARLGDPDKLIF. The CDR3 bases are TGTGCTCTTGGGCCTACATACGTCGGGCTTGCTCGCCTGGGGGATCCCGATAAACTCATCTTT.